Presented here are 2 T cell receptor beta chains from one specimen sequenced in a study of radiotherapy plus CTLA-4 blockade in lung cancer. Sequenced by immunoSEQ multiplex PCR; TCRdb stores in-frame clones only, minus some. Of 40,000 to 50,000 clones detected, 82% appear once; the ten largest clones hold 2.5% to 3.5%. Specimen: peripheral blood, collected from a patient treated with radiotherapy plus ipilimumab. The source of these receptors is a human donor with non-small cell lung cancer who had stable disease on radiotherapy plus ipilimumab.

The V and J genes are TRBV19 and TRBJ2-7, with 9 bases matching TRBD1. The ends lost 5 bases at V and 3 bases at J; junction bases unmatched: 8. This CDR3 is built from 15 residues. Germline V gene sequence: CDR1 LNHDA, CDR2 SQIVND (reference sequence). The CDR3 loop is CASSAAGTGYYEQYF. The CDR3 DNA follows: TGTGCCAGTAGTGCTGCCGGGACAGGGTACTACGAGCAGTACTTC.

This sequence joins TRBV27 and TRBJ2-7; D is possibly TRBD1 (6 bases). Trimming left V 4 bases short and J 5 bases short, with 9 bases between. The CDR3 covers 12 residues. Germline CDR1 MNHEY, CDR2 SMNVEV (reference sequence). CDR3 residues: CASSSRGHEQYF. The CDR3 DNA reads as TGTGCCAGCAGTTCCAGGGGACACGAGCAGTACTTC.